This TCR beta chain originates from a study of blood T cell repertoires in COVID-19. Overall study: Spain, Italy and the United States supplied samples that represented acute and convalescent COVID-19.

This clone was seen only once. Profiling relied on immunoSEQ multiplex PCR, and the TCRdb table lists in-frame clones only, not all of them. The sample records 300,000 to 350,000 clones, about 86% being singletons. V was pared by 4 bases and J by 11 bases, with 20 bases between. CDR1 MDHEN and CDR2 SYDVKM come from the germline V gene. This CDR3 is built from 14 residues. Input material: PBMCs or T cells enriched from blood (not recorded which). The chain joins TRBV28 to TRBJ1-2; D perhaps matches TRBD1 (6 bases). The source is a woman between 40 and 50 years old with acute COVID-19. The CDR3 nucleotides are TGTGCCAGCAGTTCCCATACAGGGTCTGCGGCGTACACCTTC. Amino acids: CASSSHTGSAAYTF.